What follows are 21 T cell receptor beta chains derived from one specimen sequenced in a study of vaccination and CD4 T cells after COVID-19. The treatment is: approximately 11-day PBMC culture with coronavirus spike peptide pools or control peptides (ViraFEST assay). The antigens for these receptors are not known. Cultured CD4+ T cell DNA underwent sequencing with the Oncomine TCR Beta short-read assay. TCRdb fed the PCR reads into MiXCR, producing one record per CDR3 protein. The sample carries more than 12,000 distinct CDR3 sequences, around 48% recorded once. The sequenced material came from CD4+ T cells from blood, cultured in vitro. The receptor set was obtained from a human donor who had recovered from COVID-19.

The chain is built from TRBV10-1 and TRBJ1-3; no reliable D call. The V and J ends lost 6 bases and 2 bases respectively, with 8 bases between them. The CDR3 sequence is 13 residues long. Germline assignment: CDR1 WNHNN and CDR2 SYGVQD (reference sequence). Here the CDR3 reads CASSGGTGNTIYF. CDR3 nucleotide sequence: TGCGCCAGCAGCGGAGGAACTGGAAACACCATATATTTT.

The rearrangement joins TRBV28 to TRBJ2-5; the D gene could be TRBD1 or TRBD2 (5 bases each). V lost 4 bases to trimming and J lost 1 base, with 13 bases between them. Germline CDR1 reads MDHEN; CDR2 reads SYDVKM. This CDR3 comprises 15 residues. CDR3 sequence reads: CASSSTGTLQETQYF. CDR3 sequence (DNA): TGTGCCAGCAGTTCTACCGGGACCCTCCAAGAGACCCAGTACTTC.

This clonotype was counted only a few times. This chain uses TRBV20-1 with TRBJ1-1, with a weak D call TRBD1 (5 bases). CDR1 is DFQATT and CDR2 is SNEGSKA in the germline V gene (reference sequence). V lost 0 bases and J 4 bases, leaving 18 bases between the germline ends. This CDR3 spans 16 amino acids. This chain's CDR3 is CSARDGRGWGGTEAFF. CDR3 nucleotides: TGCAGTGCTAGAGACGGTCGGGGTTGGGGGGGCACTGAAGCTTTCTTT.

In this sample, this clonotype turned up a few times. V usage is TRBV7-2 and J usage is TRBJ2-1; 7 nucleotides match TRBD1. CDR3 length: 15 amino acids. Per germline, CDR1 SGHTA and CDR2 FQGNSA. The trim removed 1 base at V and 4 bases at J, leaving 4 bases unmatched. The CDR3 region has the DNA TGTGCCAGCAGCTTAGAAGGACAGGCTTACAATGAGCAGTTCTTC. It encodes CASSLEGQAYNEQFF.

This clonotype has more than one count but fewer than ten. The chain carries TRBV20-1 and TRBJ1-2; tentatively, D is TRBD1 (6 bases). Germline V gene sequence: CDR1 DFQATT, CDR2 SNEGSKA (reference sequence). V lost 0 bases, J lost 4 bases, and 21 bases lay in between. The CDR3 extends over 17 amino acids. DNA for the CDR3: TGCAGTGCTAGAGATCTGACAGGAGGGGGTTTCGGCTATGGCTACACCTTC. This translates into CSARDLTGGGFGYGYTF.

This clonotype was counted a few times. The chain joins TRBV15 to TRBJ2-3, with D possibly being TRBD1 (5 bases). CDR1 is LNHNV and CDR2 is YYDKDF in the germline V gene (reference sequence). V lost 0 bases and J lost 2, with 12 bases in between. This CDR3 has 16 residues. CDR3 loop: CATSRELGQLTDTQYF. The CDR3 nucleotides read TGTGCCACCAGCAGAGAGTTAGGACAACTCACAGATACGCAGTATTTT.

The chain employs TRBV20-1 and TRBJ1-4; possible D gene TRBD1, 6 bases. CDR1 is DFQATT, CDR2 SNEGSKA, per germline (reference sequence). CDR3 length equals 12 residues. V gave up 3 bases and J gave up 7 bases, with 9 bases separating them. CDR3 sequence: CSARTGGEKLFF. In DNA, the CDR3 is TGCAGTGCTAGGACAGGTGGTGAAAAACTGTTTTTT.

V gene TRBV7-6 combines with J gene TRBJ2-3; 11 bases line up with TRBD2. The germline V gene has CDR1 SGHVS and CDR2 FNYEAQ. This CDR3 contains 19 residues. The trim removed 3 bases at V and 1 base at J, leaving 12 bases unmatched. The chain's CDR3 is CASSLASGGFGSRTDTQYF. In DNA form, the CDR3 reads TGTGCCAGCAGCTTGGCTAGCGGGGGGTTTGGGAGCCGCACAGATACGCAGTATTTT.

The table lists this clonotype with a count of one. The chain's CDR3 is CASRSPGHPYNEQFF. The CDR3 DNA sequence: TGTGCCAGCAGAAGCCCGGGACATCCCTACAATGAGCAGTTCTTC. The chain joins TRBV28 to TRBJ2-1, with D possibly TRBD1 on 6 matching bases. V lost 6 bases, J lost 2 bases, and 14 bases lay in between. The CDR3 loop spans 15 amino acids. Germline CDR1 reads MDHEN; CDR2 reads SYDVKM. The variable domain in full, completed from reference TRBV28 and TRBJ2-1, reads DVKVTQSSRYLVKRTGEKVFLECVQDMDHENMFWYRQDPGLGLRLIYFSYDVKMKEKGDIPEGYSVSREKKERFSLILESASTNQTSMYLCASRSPGHPYNEQFFGPGTRLTVL.

This clonotype was observed a handful of times. The chain uses TRBV6-1 and TRBJ1-2, with a tentative D call TRBD1 (6 bases). From germline, CDR1 is MNHNS and CDR2 SASEGT. CDR3 length equals 15 residues. V was shortened by 7 bases and J by 0 bases, with 15 bases between the two germline ends. The CDR3 sequence is CASTLGGGANYGYTF. The CDR3 bases are TGTGCCAGCACCTTAGGGGGAGGGGCTAACTATGGCTACACCTTC.

The chain employs TRBV24-1 and TRBJ1-5, with D maybe TRBD1 (5 bases). The V gene lost 9 bases and the J gene lost 4 bases, with 12 bases spanning the gap. There are 13 residues in the CDR3. Germline V gene data show CDR1 as KGHDR and CDR2 as SFDVKD. CDR3 nucleotide sequence: TGTGCCACCCAGGGACCGTGGAATCAGCCCCAGCATTTT. Translation gives CATQGPWNQPQHF.

This clonotype was detected only a few times. This chain links TRBV24-1 with TRBJ2-7; D gene uncertain. Looked up from germline, CDR1 is KGHDR and CDR2 is SFDVKD. The CDR3 has 14 residues. V was cut by 4 bases and J by 2 bases, with 11 bases left in between. In DNA, the CDR3 is TGTGCCACCAGTGAAAGTGGTATGACCTACGAGCAGTACTTC. It encodes CATSESGMTYEQYF.

V usage is TRBV20-1 and J usage is TRBJ2-7, with 7 bases that match TRBD1. Germline CDR1 is DFQATT and CDR2 is SNEGSKA (reference sequence). This CDR3 has 14 residues. The V and J ends lost 4 bases and 3 bases, in that order; junction bases with no gene match: 9. Here the CDR3 reads CSATNRDRYYEQYF. The CDR3 nucleotides are TGCAGTGCTACCAACCGGGACAGATACTACGAGCAGTACTTC.

A few counts support this clonotype. The chain has TRBV7-9 and TRBJ2-2; weak D call: TRBD2 (6 bases). V gave up 8 bases and J gave up 2 bases, with 15 bases separating them. The V gene's germline CDR1 is SEHNR and CDR2 FQNEAQ (reference sequence). This CDR3 contains 15 residues. In DNA, the CDR3 is TGTGCCAGCTCCTCGGAGGGAGTAAACACCGGGGAGCTGTTTTTT. Residues: CASSSEGVNTGELFF.

The V and J genes are TRBV19 and TRBJ1-1, with D unresolved. The germline CDR1 and CDR2 sequences are LNHDA and SQIVND (reference sequence). This CDR3 is built from 15 residues. The V and J ends lost 6 bases and 0 bases respectively, with 14 bases between them. The CDR3 loop is CASREGHNMNTEAFF. CDR3 sequence (DNA): TGTGCCAGTAGAGAAGGTCATAACATGAACACTGAAGCTTTCTTT.

In nucleotides, the CDR3 is TGCGCCAGCAGCTTGCAAGGGGGCTCCTACAATGAGCAGTTCTTC. It specifies CASSLQGGSYNEQFF. The V and J genes are TRBV5-1 and TRBJ2-1, with D possibly being TRBD1 (6 bases). This CDR3 region has 15 residues. Germline values: CDR1 SGHRS, CDR2 YFSETQ. V was shortened by 1 base and J by 0 bases, with 8 bases between the two germline ends.

This clonotype was seen only a few times. The chain employs TRBV7-3 and TRBJ1-2, with a weak D call TRBD1 (6 bases). The V gene lost 6 bases and the J gene lost 7 bases, with 15 bases spanning the gap. The CDR3 sequence is 13 residues long. Germline assignment: CDR1 SGHTA and CDR2 FQGTGA. CDR3 in amino acids: CASSQDRNSGYTF. Here the CDR3 DNA reads TGTGCCAGCAGTCAGGACAGAAATAGTGGCTACACCTTC. The variable domain in full, completed from reference TRBV7-3 and TRBJ1-2, reads GAGVSQTPSNKVTEKGKYVELRCDPISGHTALYWYRQSLGQGPEFLIYFQGTGAADDSGLPNDRFFAVRPEGSVSTLKIQRTERGDSAVYLCASSQDRNSGYTFGSGTRLTVV.

The rearrangement joins TRBV4-1 to TRBJ1-2; 8 nucleotides line up with TRBD1. In germline, CDR1 is MGHRA, CDR2 YSYEKL. After removal of 5 bases from V and 5 bases from J, the junction contained 16 bases not matched to a gene. This CDR3 comprises 17 residues. Here the CDR3 DNA reads TGCGCCAGCAGCTCTTATGCCTTGGACAGGGCCAGGTATGGCTACACCTTC. It specifies CASSSYALDRARYGYTF.

The rearrangement joins TRBV28 to TRBJ1-5, with D uncertain. Trimming cost V 3 bases and J 4 bases, with 10 bases left between them. This CDR3 contains 14 residues. Germline values: CDR1 MDHEN, CDR2 SYDVKM. DNA for the CDR3: TGTGCCAGCAGTTTGTACGCAAGGAATCAGCCCCAGCATTTT. Protein: CASSLYARNQPQHF.

The chain is built from TRBV20-1 and TRBJ2-5; D remains unclear. This CDR3 is 10 amino acids long. With 7 bases removed from V and 5 bases from J, the gap between germline ends came to 8 bases. Germline values: CDR1 DFQATT, CDR2 SNEGSKA (reference sequence). CDR3 sequence: CSVNEETQYF. CDR3 nucleotide sequence: TGCAGTGTTAACGAGGAGACCCAGTACTTC.

The chain links TRBV19 to TRBJ2-3; 11 bases match TRBD1. The V gene's germline CDR1 is LNHDA and CDR2 SQIVND (reference sequence). After removal of 5 bases from V and 4 bases from J, the junction contained 8 bases not matched to a gene. The CDR3 runs to 16 residues. Here the CDR3 reads CASSFFRTGGADTQYF. CDR3 in DNA: TGTGCCAGTAGTTTTTTTCGGACAGGGGGCGCAGATACGCAGTATTTT.